Reported below is one TCR beta chain. Its matching antigen is unknown. This sample stems from a study of cytomegalovirus exposure and HLA in healthy donors. Study-level background: Earlier findings included more than 95 million unique TCR beta sequences obtained from 150 million to 200 million T cells. Of the donors genotyped, 300 to 500 in all, 75% to 85% fell in the Caucasian-associated ancestry cluster. The study, taken as a whole, reports: TCR beta chain V- and J-gene trimming was linked, in a later analysis, to a missense variant in DCLRE1C.

Trimming pared 4 bases from V and 11 bases from J, leaving 13 bases between. Looked up from germline, CDR1 is SGHTA and CDR2 is FQGNSA. There are 12 residues in the CDR3. 60 Vbeta and 13 Jbeta primers were used in PCR. Repertoires were generated with immunoSEQ multiplex PCR, while TCRdb's copy carries only in-frame clones and drops some. The table lists about 190,000 clones, approximately 82% of them singletons. The sample was PBMCs. The chain carries TRBV7-2 and TRBJ2-3; D might be TRBD1 (5 bases). The source is a woman aged 18-29 years in good health and CMV-seropositive. In nucleotides, the CDR3 is TGTGCCAGCAGCTCACGACAGTTTAAGCAGTATTTT. Translation gives CASSSRQFKQYF.